The TCR beta chain under discussion was sequenced for a study of regulatory T cells in long-lasting Graves disease. Time point given: newly diagnosed GD, antithyroid drugs for less than 3 months. Preparation of the TCR library used RNA extracted from PBMCs. iRepertoire HTBI primers and Arm-PCR of CDR3 regions built TCR beta libraries. TCRdb reprocessed the multiplex PCR reads via MiXCR and lists one record per CDR3 protein. The sample lists some 220,000 distinct CDR3 sequences, less than 20% occurring once. This CDR3 spans 14 amino acids. V was clipped by 4 bases and J by 4 bases, with 13 bases between them. These data were also reused for a study on T cells in Graves' hyperthyroidism and ophthalmopathy. From that report: Prediction of ophthalmopathy progression came a median approximately 6 months pre-onset.

Sample: peripheral blood mononuclear cells (PBMCs), taken at new diagnosis, from a patient treated with antithyroid drugs. The V gene is TRBV12-3 or TRBV12-4, the J gene TRBJ1-1; possible D gene TRBD1, 5 bases. The receptor comes from a woman in her 30s with Graves disease. The CDR3 reads CASSWGLRGTEAFF. DNA of the CDR3: TGTGCCAGCAGTTGGGGCCTTAGGGGCACTGAAGCTTTCTTT.